This TCR beta chain stems from a study of T cell responses to AZD1222 COVID-19 vaccine. For the study at large: Second-dose timings of about 4 or about 12 weeks were pooled.

Germline CDR1 is MDHEN and CDR2 is SYDVKM. V gave up 5 bases and J gave up 7 bases; unmatched junction bases: 14. CDR3 size: 17 residues. Whole-study findings and limits: Mapped onto spike, vaccine-associated CD4 TCRs spanned it and were dominant at 160-218 and 743-854. There were mostly white British donors and more females than males, and clonal diversity was possibly underestimated.

Libraries were prepared by immunoSEQ multiplex PCR; TCRdb keeps only in-frame clonotypes and omits some of them. The sample has roughly 50,000 clones, around three quarters seen once. This clone was recorded a few times. Its antigen remains unknown. The receptor was isolated from an adult in good health. Sequencing used peripheral blood, obtained on day 0 of AZD1222 vaccination. The chain is built from TRBV28 and TRBJ2-1; the match to TRBD2 covers 10 bases. CDR3 nucleotides: TGTGCCAGCAGTCGCAGACCGGGACTAGCGCCCACAAATGAGCAGTTCTTC. This sequence encodes CASSRRPGLAPTNEQFF.